These 18 T cell receptor beta chains were all obtained from the same sample, sequenced in a study of T cells after yellow fever vaccination. TCRdb recomputed calls from the 5' RACE reads with MiXCR, one row per CDR3 protein. The table includes about 140,000 distinct CDR3 sequences, less than 8.5% detected once. The sample in question was CD4+ T cells sorted from PBMCs, obtained 10 days after the yellow fever booster vaccination. The receptors here all came from a man younger than 45 who received the YFV17D yellow fever vaccine.

At least ten counts were recorded for this clonotype. This chain connects TRBV28 to TRBJ1-5, with 9 bases that match TRBD1. There are 14 residues in the CDR3. CDR1 is MDHEN and CDR2 is SYDVKM in the germline V gene. The V and J ends lost 11 bases and 1 base, in that order; junction bases with no gene match: 6. CDR3 sequence (DNA): TGTGCCGGCCAGACAGGGGGAAGCAATCAGCCCCAGCATTTT. Residues: CAGQTGGSNQPQHF.

Ten or more counts support this clonotype. This CDR3 reads CSARVPPLAYEQFF. CDR3 sequence (DNA): TGCAGTGCTAGAGTTCCTCCACTAGCCTATGAGCAGTTCTTC. V gene TRBV20-1 combines with J gene TRBJ2-1; D perhaps matches TRBD2 (6 bases). The germline V gene has CDR1 DFQATT and CDR2 SNEGSKA (reference sequence). This CDR3 is built from 14 residues. Trimming stripped 1 base from V and 8 bases from J, with 15 bases between.

This clonotype showed up many times. The chain combines TRBV20-1 with TRBJ2-2; D possibly corresponds to TRBD1 (5 bases). CDR1 and CDR2 from the germline V gene are DFQATT and SNEGSKA (reference sequence). This CDR3 region has 16 residues. The ends were cut back, 6 bases at V and 5 bases at J, with 22 bases in the middle. This CDR3 is CSASPSDTRTTGELFF. Written as DNA, the CDR3 is TGCAGTGCCAGCCCCTCGGACACCCGAACTACCGGGGAGCTGTTTTTT.

In this sample, this clonotype turned up many times. This chain links TRBV3-1 with TRBJ2-3; tentative D call: TRBD1 (5 bases). Germline assignment: CDR1 LGHDT and CDR2 YNNKEL (reference sequence). The CDR3 runs 14 residues. Trimming removed 0 bases from V and 5 bases from J, with 9 bases in between. The CDR3 nucleotides read TGTGCCAGCAGCCAAGAGGGGCTTGGAGATACGCAGTATTTT. Its translation is CASSQEGLGDTQYF.

This clonotype was detected ten times or more. The rearrangement links TRBV28 to TRBJ2-5; 10 nucleotides align to TRBD1. Losses at the gene ends were 5 bases for V and 5 bases for J; bases not matched to a gene: 5. Per the germline V gene, CDR1 is MDHEN and CDR2 is SYDVKM. The CDR3 sequence is 14 residues long. Written as DNA, the CDR3 is TGTGCCAGCAGTATGACAGGGGGCGCGGAGACCCAGTACTTC. Its protein product is CASSMTGGAETQYF.

This clonotype was recorded many times. This chain joins TRBV27 and TRBJ1-4; no clear D. V lost 2 bases and J lost 1, with 11 bases in between. Germline lookup yields CDR1 MNHEY and CDR2 SMNVEV (reference sequence). The CDR3 contains 16 residues. The CDR3 DNA reads TGTGCCAGCAGTTTAAAATCCCACGGAACTAATGAAAAACTGTTTTTT. Protein: CASSLKSHGTNEKLFF.

This clonotype was seen repeatedly, ten times or more. The rearrangement joins TRBV7-2 to TRBJ2-7, with TRBD2 matching over 10 bases. The CDR3 has 16 residues. With 3 bases clipped from V and 2 bases from J, the junction kept 7 bases outside the gene matches. Germline V gene sequence: CDR1 SGHTA, CDR2 FQGNSA. CDR3 region: CASSFSSGLAAYEQYF. The DNA of the CDR3 is TGTGCCAGCAGCTTTTCGTCCGGACTAGCGGCCTACGAGCAGTACTTC.

This clonotype has a count of ten or more. This sequence joins TRBV29-1 and TRBJ2-5; 7 bases line up with TRBD2. The CDR3 loop spans 11 amino acids. The V and J ends lost 6 bases and 5 bases, in that order; junction bases with no gene match: 3. The germline V gene encodes CDR1 SQVTM and CDR2 ANQGSEA. Written as DNA, the CDR3 is TGCAGCGTGCGGGAGTCGGAGACCCAGTACTTC. It encodes CSVRESETQYF. The variable domain in full, completed from reference TRBV29-1 and TRBJ2-5, reads SAVISQKPSRDICQRGTSLTIQCQVDSQVTMMFWYRQQPGQSLTLIATANQGSEATYESGFVIDKFPISRPNLTFSTLTVSNMSPEDSSIYLCSVRESETQYFGPGTRLLVL.

In this sample, this clonotype turned up many times. V usage is TRBV20-1 and J usage is TRBJ1-4; D uncertain. V lost 5 bases and J 6 bases, leaving 10 bases between the germline ends. Germline CDR1 reads DFQATT; CDR2 reads SNEGSKA (reference sequence). The CDR3 has 12 amino acids. Here the CDR3 reads CSAPTNHEKLFF. CDR3 DNA sequence: TGCAGTGCTCCGACGAACCATGAAAAACTGTTTTTT.

This clonotype was seen ten or more times. The chain has TRBV12-3 or TRBV12-4 and TRBJ2-1, with 13 bases that match TRBD2. This CDR3 region has 18 residues. V lost 7 bases to trimming and J lost 2 bases; unmatched junction nucleotides: 11. The DNA for the CDR3 is TGTGCCAGCAATTCCGGGACTAGCGGGATGGGCACCTACAATGAGCAGTTCTTC. It specifies CASNSGTSGMGTYNEQFF.

This clonotype was seen a handful of times. This chain joins TRBV5-1 and TRBJ2-5; 8 bases match TRBD2. Trimming took 4 bases from V and 4 from J; bases not matched to a gene: 12. Germline CDR1 is SGHRS and CDR2 is YFSETQ. The CDR3 sequence is 16 residues long. The CDR3 here is CASSPLSGSFGETQYF. CDR3 DNA sequence: TGCGCCAGCAGCCCCCTCAGCGGGAGTTTCGGAGAGACCCAGTACTTC.

The chain has TRBV7-2 and TRBJ2-5; D may be TRBD2 (6 bases). Deletions cut 5 bases from V and 4 bases from J, with 17 bases between. In germline, CDR1 is SGHTA, CDR2 FQGNSA. The CDR3 contains 15 residues. CDR3 loop: CASSPRLEGRETQYF. As DNA, the CDR3 is TGTGCCAGCAGCCCCAGACTAGAGGGCCGAGAGACCCAGTACTTC.

This clonotype showed up many times. The chain combines TRBV16 with TRBJ2-5; D possibly corresponds to TRBD1 (6 bases). Trimming took off 5 bases at V and 7 bases at J, with 8 bases between the two ends. The CDR3 is made up of 11 amino acids. The germline V gene encodes CDR1 KGHSY and CDR2 FQNENV. CDR3 region: CASSEQGTQYF. CDR3 DNA sequence: TGTGCCAGCAGCGAACAGGGGACCCAGTACTTC.

This clonotype was picked up many times. This chain's CDR3 is CASSNQGSNEQFF. The CDR3 DNA sequence: TGTGCCAGCAGCAACCAAGGGTCCAATGAGCAGTTCTTC. The V and J genes are TRBV11-2 and TRBJ2-1; D gene unclear. The CDR3 length is 13 residues. Germline-derived CDR1 and CDR2 are SGHAT and FQNNGV. Trimming left V 5 bases short and J 6 bases short, with 11 bases between.

This clonotype has a count of ten or more. This chain links TRBV7-2 with TRBJ2-1, with D tentatively TRBD2 (5 bases). The CDR3 extends over 16 amino acids. V dropped 5 bases and J dropped 0 bases, with 14 bases sitting between them. Germline loops: CDR1 SGHTA, CDR2 FQGNSA. The CDR3: CASSQPGKISYNEQFF. Here the CDR3 DNA reads TGTGCCAGCAGCCAACCGGGAAAAATCTCCTACAATGAGCAGTTCTTC.

There are many counts of this clonotype. The genes are TRBV18 and TRBJ2-5; D is uncertain. The CDR3 spans 14 residues. Germline V CDR1 and CDR2: KGHSH, LQKENI. V shed 4 bases and J shed 2 bases, with 11 bases lying between them. In DNA, the CDR3 is TGTGCCAGCTCACTCAACACAAGACAAGAGACCCAGTACTTC. This gives the protein CASSLNTRQETQYF.

In its sample, this clonotype was seen many times. The V and J genes are TRBV20-1 and TRBJ2-1, with D possibly being TRBD2 (7 bases). This CDR3 is 15 amino acids long. CDR1 DFQATT and CDR2 SNEGSKA come from the germline V gene (reference sequence). Trimming took 6 bases from V and 4 from J, leaving 19 bases between them. The CDR3 nucleotides read TGCAGTGCCCCTAGGGGGACTACGACATACAATGAGCAGTTCTTC. Translating it yields CSAPRGTTTYNEQFF.

V is TRBV4-3 and J is TRBJ1-1; D unclear. The V gene's germline CDR1 is LGHNA and CDR2 YSLEER. The CDR3 is made up of 13 amino acids. The V and J ends lost 0 bases and 8 bases respectively, with 10 bases between them. The CDR3 is CASSQERNGEAFF. DNA of the CDR3: TGCGCCAGCAGCCAAGAACGTAACGGGGAAGCTTTCTTT.